This T cell receptor (beta chain) appears in the sequencing data of a study of chemoradiotherapy in HPV16-positive cancers. The study's findings and limits: Candidate HPV-specific clones and E7-related TCR motifs grew in tumor during treatment. HPV-responsive T-cell expansion during chemoradiotherapy was linked to improved recurrence-free survival in HPV16-positive patients.

Repertoires were sampled repeatedly during chemoradiotherapy. Clones were read by immunoSEQ multiplex PCR, and TCRdb kept only the in-frame ones, dropping some. The sample lists about 10,000 clones; about four fifths were seen once. CDR3 length: 13 amino acids. Germline-derived CDR1 and CDR2 are KGHSH and LQKENI. V lost 3 bases to trimming and J lost 2 bases; unmatched junction nucleotides: 1. With respect to this clone: Its specificity is unknown.

The chain has TRBV18 and TRBJ2-7, with 7 nucleotides matching TRBD1. The sequencing here drew on tumor tissue, taken from a patient who underwent chemoradiotherapy. This clonotype was obtained from a human donor with HPV-associated anogenital cancer. CDR3 residues: CASSPGTAYEQYF. Here the CDR3 DNA reads TGTGCCAGCTCACCTGGGACAGCCTACGAGCAGTACTTC.